The T cell receptor beta chain described here comes from a study of blood T cell repertoires in COVID-19. Data came from immunoSEQ multiplex PCR; TCRdb stores just in-frame clones and leaves some out. Among around 440,000 clones listed, 70% to 90% were seen once. The clonotype was recovered from a woman in her forties or fifties with COVID-19, enrolled during active disease. Input material: peripheral blood.

Written as DNA, the CDR3 is TGTGCCACCAGCATAGACAGGCACAGAGCTTTCTTT. Residues: CATSIDRHRAFF. The chain uses TRBV15 and TRBJ1-1; weak D call: TRBD1 (6 bases). Germline CDR1 and CDR2: LNHNV and YYDKDF (reference sequence). This CDR3 has 12 residues. V shed 4 bases and J shed 10 bases, with 13 bases lying between them. The full variable domain, in which reference TRBV15 and TRBJ1-1 provide the parts outside the CDR3, is DAMVIQNPRYQVTQFGKPVTLSCSQTLNHNVMYWYQQKSSQAPKLLFHYYDKDFNNEADTPDNFQSRRPNTSFCFLDIRSPGLGDTAMYLCATSIDRHRAFFGQGTRLTVV.